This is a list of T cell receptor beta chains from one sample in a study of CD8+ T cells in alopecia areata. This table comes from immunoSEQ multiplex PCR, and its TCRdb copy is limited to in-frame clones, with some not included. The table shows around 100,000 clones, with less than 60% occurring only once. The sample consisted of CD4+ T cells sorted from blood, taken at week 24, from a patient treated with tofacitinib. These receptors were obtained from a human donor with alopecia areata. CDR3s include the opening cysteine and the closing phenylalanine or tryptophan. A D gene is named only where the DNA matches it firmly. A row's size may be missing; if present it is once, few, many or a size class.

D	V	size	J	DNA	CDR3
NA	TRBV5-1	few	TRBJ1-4	TGCGCCAGCAGCTTGACGGGAGAAACTAATGAAAAACTGTTTTTT	CASSLTGETNEKLFF
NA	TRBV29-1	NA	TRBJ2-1	TGCAGCGCTAGCGCAGGGAAGGGCGCATTCTTC	CSASAGKGAFF
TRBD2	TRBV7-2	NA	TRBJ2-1	TGTGCCAGCAGCCTCGGGCTAGCGGGGGCCGCCGCCTACAATGAGCAGTTCTTC	CASSLGLAGAAAYNEQFF
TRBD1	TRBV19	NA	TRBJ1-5	TGTGCCAGTAGGAGCGGGACAGCGAAGAATCAGCCCCAGCATTTT	CASRSGTAKNQPQHF
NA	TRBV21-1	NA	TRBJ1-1	TGTGCCAGCAGCAAGCACCCGGGACCGAAGAACACTGAAGCTTTCTTT	CASSKHPGPKNTEAFF
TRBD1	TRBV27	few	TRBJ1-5	TGTGCCAGCAGCGGGACAGGGGGATTCAATCAGCCCCAGCATTTT	CASSGTGGFNQPQHF
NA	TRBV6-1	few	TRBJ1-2	TGTGCCAGCAGTGAAAACGGGAACTATGGCTACACCTTC	CASSENGNYGYTF
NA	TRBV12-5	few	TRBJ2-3	TGTGCTAGTGGGAGACAGGTCTCGGGAGATACGCAGTATTTT	CASGRQVSGDTQYF
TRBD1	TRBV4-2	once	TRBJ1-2	TGTGCCAGCAGCCAGGACAGGAACTATGGCTACACCTTC	CASSQDRNYGYTF
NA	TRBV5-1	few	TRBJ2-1	TGCGCCAGCAGCCCGAGTGGGGGTTATGAGCAGTTCTTC	CASSPSGGYEQFF
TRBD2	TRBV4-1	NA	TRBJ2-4	TGCGCCAGCAGCCAAGGGAAAGCGGGGGAAAACATTCAGTACTTC	CASSQGKAGENIQYF
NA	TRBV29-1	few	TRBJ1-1	TGCAGCGTCGGATTTACAGTGAACACTGAAGCTTTCTTT	CSVGFTVNTEAFF
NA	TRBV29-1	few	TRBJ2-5	TGCAGCGTTAAGGGACCACAAGAGACCCAGTACTTC	CSVKGPQETQYF
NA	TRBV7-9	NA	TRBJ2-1	TGTGCCAGCAGCCTGAGACGTACGCGGGACCCCGTTAATGAGCAGTTCTTC	CASSLRRTRDPVNEQFF
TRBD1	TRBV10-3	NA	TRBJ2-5	TGTGCCATCAGTGAGAGTTCAGGGGGCCGCGAGACCCAGTACTTC	CAISESSGGRETQYF
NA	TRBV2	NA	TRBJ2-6	TGTGCCAGCAGTGAAAACCCGAGACTCAGCTCTGGGGCCAACGTCCTGACTTTC	CASSENPRLSSGANVLTF
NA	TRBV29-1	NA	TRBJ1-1	TGCAGCGCCGGTCACAGGAACACTGAAGCTTTCTTT	CSAGHRNTEAFF
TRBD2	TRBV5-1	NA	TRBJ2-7	TGCGCCAGCAGCTTTAGCGGGGGGCTACGGGAGCAGTACTTC	CASSFSGGLREQYF
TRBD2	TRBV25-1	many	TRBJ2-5	TGTGCCAGCAGTGATCCCGGGACTAGCGGTTATTGGGAGACCCAGTACTTC	CASSDPGTSGYWETQYF
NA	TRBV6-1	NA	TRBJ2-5	TGTGCCAGCAGTGTACAAGAGACCCAGTACTTC	CASSVQETQYF
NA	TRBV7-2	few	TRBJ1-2	TGTGCCAGCAGCTCCGTTTACACAGGGTCGGCTAACTATGGCTACACCTTC	CASSSVYTGSANYGYTF
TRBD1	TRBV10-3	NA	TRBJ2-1	TGTGCCATCAGTACTGGACAGGGGGGCAATGAGCAGTTCTTC	CAISTGQGGNEQFF
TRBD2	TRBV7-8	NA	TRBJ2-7	TGTGCCAGCAGCTTAGGGTCTAGCGGGGGGGCCTACGAGCAGTACTTC	CASSLGSSGGAYEQYF
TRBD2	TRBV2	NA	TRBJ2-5	TGTGCCAGCAAACAGGTGACTAGCGGTACCGAGACCCAGTACTTC	CASKQVTSGTETQYF
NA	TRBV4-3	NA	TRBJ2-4	TGCGCCAGCAGCCAAGAAGGGATAGGGGGAGCCAAAAACATTCAGTACTTC	CASSQEGIGGAKNIQYF
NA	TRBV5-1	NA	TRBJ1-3	TGCGCCAGCAGCTTGGACGGTGGAAACACCATATATTTT	CASSLDGGNTIYF
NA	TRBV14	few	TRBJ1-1	TGTGCCAGCAGAGCAAAGTCTATGAACACTGAAGCTTTCTTT	CASRAKSMNTEAFF
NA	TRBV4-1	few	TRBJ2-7	TGCGCCAGCAGCCAACAAGTAGGGTACGAGCAGTACTTC	CASSQQVGYEQYF
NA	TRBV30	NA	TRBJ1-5	TGTGCCTGGAGCTACAGTAAGAATCAGCCCCAGCATTTT	CAWSYSKNQPQHF
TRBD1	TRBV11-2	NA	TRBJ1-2	TGTGCCAGCAGCTTGGGACAGGGTTATGGCTACACCTTC	CASSLGQGYGYTF
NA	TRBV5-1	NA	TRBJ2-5	TGCGCCAGCAGCTCCGACGTGGGAGAGACCCAGTACTTC	CASSSDVGETQYF
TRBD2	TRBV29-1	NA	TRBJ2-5	TGCAGCGTTCCCCCCTGGGCGGGGGTGCAAGAGACCCAGTACTTC	CSVPPWAGVQETQYF
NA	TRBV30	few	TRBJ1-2	TGTGCCTATGGGGACTTGCACAACTATGGCTACACCTTC	CAYGDLHNYGYTF
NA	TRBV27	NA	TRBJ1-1	TGTGCCAGCAGTTTTTCGAGGGACACTGAAGCTTTCTTT	CASSFSRDTEAFF
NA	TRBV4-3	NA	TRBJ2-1	TGCGCCAGCAGCCAAGAAATCGCAGACAATGAGCAGTTCTTC	CASSQEIADNEQFF
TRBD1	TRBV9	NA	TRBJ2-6	TGTGCCAGCATGCGTCAGGGGGTTCCTGGGGCCAACGTCCTGACTTTC	CASMRQGVPGANVLTF
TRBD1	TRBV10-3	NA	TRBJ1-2	TGTGCCATCAGTGATCGGGGACAGGCGCTCTATGGCTACACCTTC	CAISDRGQALYGYTF
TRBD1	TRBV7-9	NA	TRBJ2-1	TGTGCCAGCAGCCGGGGACAGTACAATGAGCAGTTCTTC	CASSRGQYNEQFF
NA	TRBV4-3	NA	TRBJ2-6	TGCGCCAGCAGCCAAGGTGTTACTGGGGCCAACGTCCTGACTTTC	CASSQGVTGANVLTF
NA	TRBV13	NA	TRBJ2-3	TGTGCCAGCAGCTTAGGCTTAGGGGATACGCAGTATTTT	CASSLGLGDTQYF
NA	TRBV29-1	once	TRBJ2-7	TGCAGCGTTGGCAGGGGCGGAGGCGAGCAGTACTTC	CSVGRGGGEQYF
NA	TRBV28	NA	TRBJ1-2	TGTGCCAGCACTTCAGTGAGGGGCTACACCTTC	CASTSVRGYTF
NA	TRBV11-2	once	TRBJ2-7	TGTGCCAGCAGCTCGGACAGGCGGGGAGAGCAGTACTTC	CASSSDRRGEQYF
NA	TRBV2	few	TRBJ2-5	TGTGCCAGCCGACCCCGGGCACGGGAGACCCAGTACTTC	CASRPRARETQYF
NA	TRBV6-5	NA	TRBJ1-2	TGTGCCAGCAGTTACTCGGGGGCCTATGGCTACACCTTC	CASSYSGAYGYTF
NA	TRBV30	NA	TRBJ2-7	TGTGCCTGGAGCCCCGGGACGGTCCTGGAGCAGTACTTC	CAWSPGTVLEQYF
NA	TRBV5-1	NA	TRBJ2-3	TGCGCCAGCAGCTTTGGAGGGCCTACAGATACGCAGTATTTT	CASSFGGPTDTQYF
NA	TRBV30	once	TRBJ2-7	TGTGCCTGGAGTAACGGGGTCGAGCAGTACTTC	CAWSNGVEQYF
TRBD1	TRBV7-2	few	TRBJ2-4	TGTGCCAGCAGCTTAGATGGGACAGGGAGGAACATTCAGTACTTC	CASSLDGTGRNIQYF
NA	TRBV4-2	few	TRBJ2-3	TGTGCCAGCAGCCAAGATACTCTTACCGGGGGACTTAGCACAGATACGCAGTATTTT	CASSQDTLTGGLSTDTQYF
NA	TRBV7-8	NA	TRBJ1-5	TGTGCCACCCACCCCGGGGGCAATCAGCCCCAGCATTTT	CATHPGGNQPQHF
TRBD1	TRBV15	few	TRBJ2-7	TGTGCCACCAGCAGAGATCAGGGACAGGGATCCGAGCAGTACTTC	CATSRDQGQGSEQYF
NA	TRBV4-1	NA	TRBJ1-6	TGCGCCAGCAAGATCGGGCTAAACCCTAATTCACCCCTCCACTTT	CASKIGLNPNSPLHF